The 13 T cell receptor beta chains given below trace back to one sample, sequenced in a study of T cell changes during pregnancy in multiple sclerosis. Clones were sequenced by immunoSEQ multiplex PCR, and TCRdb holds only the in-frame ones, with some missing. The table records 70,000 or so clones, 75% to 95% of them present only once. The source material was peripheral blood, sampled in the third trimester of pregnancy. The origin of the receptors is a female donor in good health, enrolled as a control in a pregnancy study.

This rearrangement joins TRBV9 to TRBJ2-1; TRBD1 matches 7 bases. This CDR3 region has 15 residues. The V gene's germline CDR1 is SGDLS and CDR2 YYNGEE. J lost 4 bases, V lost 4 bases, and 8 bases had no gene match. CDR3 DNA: TGTGCCAGCAGCCCTGACAGGGCAGGGTACAATGAGCAGTTCTTC. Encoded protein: CASSPDRAGYNEQFF.

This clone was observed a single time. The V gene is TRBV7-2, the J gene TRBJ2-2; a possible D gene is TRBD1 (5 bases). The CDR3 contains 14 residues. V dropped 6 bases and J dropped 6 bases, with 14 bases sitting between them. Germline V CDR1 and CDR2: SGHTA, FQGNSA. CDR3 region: CASSYLARAGELFF. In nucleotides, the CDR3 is TGTGCCAGCAGTTACCTCGCCAGGGCCGGGGAGCTGTTTTTT.

This CDR3 is CASSLARGRFNEKLFF. CDR3 sequence (DNA): TGTGCCAGCAGCTTAGCCAGGGGGCGGTTTAATGAAAAACTGTTTTTT. J is TRBJ1-4 and V is TRBV11-2, with TRBD1 identical over 8 bases. The germline gives CDR1 SGHAT, CDR2 FQNNGV. Losses at the gene ends were 1 base for V and 4 bases for J; bases not matched to a gene: 5. This CDR3 is built from 16 residues.

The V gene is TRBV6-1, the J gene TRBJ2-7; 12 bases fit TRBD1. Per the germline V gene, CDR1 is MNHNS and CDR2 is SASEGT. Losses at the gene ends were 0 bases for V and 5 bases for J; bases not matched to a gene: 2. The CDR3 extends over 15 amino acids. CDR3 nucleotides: TGTGCCAGCAGTGAAGCCGGGACAGGGGGCAACGAGCAGTACTTC. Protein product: CASSEAGTGGNEQYF.

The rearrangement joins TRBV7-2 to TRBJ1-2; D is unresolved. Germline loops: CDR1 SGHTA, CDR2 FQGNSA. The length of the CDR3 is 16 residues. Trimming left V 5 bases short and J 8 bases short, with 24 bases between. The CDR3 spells CASSLIQLLAIEGYTF. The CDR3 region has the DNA TGTGCCAGCAGCCTAATCCAACTCCTCGCTATTGAAGGCTACACCTTC.

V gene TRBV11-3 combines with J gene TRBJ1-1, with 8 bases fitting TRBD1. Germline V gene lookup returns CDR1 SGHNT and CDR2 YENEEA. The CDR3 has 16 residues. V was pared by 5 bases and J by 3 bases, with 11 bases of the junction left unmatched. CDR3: CASSLSSGQGYTEAFF. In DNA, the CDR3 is TGTGCCAGCAGCCTTTCCTCCGGACAGGGATACACTGAAGCTTTCTTT.

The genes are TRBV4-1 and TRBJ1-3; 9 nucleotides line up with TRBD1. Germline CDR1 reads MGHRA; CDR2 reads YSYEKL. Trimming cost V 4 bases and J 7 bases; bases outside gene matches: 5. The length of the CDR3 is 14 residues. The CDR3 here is CASSLKGTGNTIYF. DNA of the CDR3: TGCGCCAGCAGCCTCAAAGGGACAGGGAACACCATATATTTT.

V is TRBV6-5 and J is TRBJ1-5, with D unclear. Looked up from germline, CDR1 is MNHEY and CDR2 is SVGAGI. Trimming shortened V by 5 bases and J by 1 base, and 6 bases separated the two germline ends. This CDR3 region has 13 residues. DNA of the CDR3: TGTGCCAGCAGTCAATTCAGCAATCAGCCCCAGCATTTT. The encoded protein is CASSQFSNQPQHF.

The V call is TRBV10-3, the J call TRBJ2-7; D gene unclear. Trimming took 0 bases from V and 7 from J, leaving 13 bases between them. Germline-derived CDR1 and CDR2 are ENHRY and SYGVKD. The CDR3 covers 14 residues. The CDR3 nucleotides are TGTGCCATCAGTGAGTCGCACAGCCCTTGGGAGCAGTACTTC. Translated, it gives CAISESHSPWEQYF.

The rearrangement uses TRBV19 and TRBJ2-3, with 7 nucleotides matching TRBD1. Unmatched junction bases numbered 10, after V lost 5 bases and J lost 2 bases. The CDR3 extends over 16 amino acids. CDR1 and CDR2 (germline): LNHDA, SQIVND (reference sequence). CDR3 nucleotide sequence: TGTGCCAGTAGTCCACAGGGGCCCAGGTACACAGATACGCAGTATTTT. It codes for CASSPQGPRYTDTQYF.

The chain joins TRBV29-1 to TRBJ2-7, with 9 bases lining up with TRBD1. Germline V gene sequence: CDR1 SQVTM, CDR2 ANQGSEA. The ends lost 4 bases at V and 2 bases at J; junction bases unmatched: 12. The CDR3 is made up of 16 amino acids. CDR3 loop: CSVGLSGDRATYEQYF. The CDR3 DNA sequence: TGCAGCGTTGGACTAAGCGGGGACAGGGCTACCTACGAGCAGTACTTC.

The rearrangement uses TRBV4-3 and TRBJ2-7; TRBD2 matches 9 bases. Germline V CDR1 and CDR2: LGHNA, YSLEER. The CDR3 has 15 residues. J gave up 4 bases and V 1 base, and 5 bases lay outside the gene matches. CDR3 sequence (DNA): TGCGCCAGCAGCCAAGGGGCGGGAGGGCTATACGAGCAGTACTTC. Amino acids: CASSQGAGGLYEQYF.

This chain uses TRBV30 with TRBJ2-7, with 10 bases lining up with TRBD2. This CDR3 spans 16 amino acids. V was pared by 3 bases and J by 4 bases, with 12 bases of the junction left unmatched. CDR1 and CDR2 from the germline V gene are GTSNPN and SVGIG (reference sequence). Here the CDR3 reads CAWSGPQAGGLYEQYF. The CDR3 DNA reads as TGTGCCTGGAGCGGACCCCAAGCGGGAGGGCTGTACGAGCAGTACTTC.